This TCR beta chain was captured in a study of T cells after yellow fever vaccination. The study's findings and limits: Weaker overall, the secondary response nonetheless peaked faster (day 5 versus 15). After the booster, around 95% of CD4 and around nine tenths of CD8 primary-response clones were re-detected.

It was through 5'RACE template switching that TCR cDNA was made, with a universal primer site and UMIs added. TCRdb independently ran MiXCR on the 5' RACE reads; one entry per CDR3 protein. The profile shows some 320,000 distinct CDR3 sequences, around 4.3% of them singletons. This clonotype has ten or more counts. Its antigen is unknown. Trimming took off 1 base at V and 7 bases at J, with 17 bases between the two ends. There are 16 residues in the CDR3. CDR1 MGHRA and CDR2 YSYEKL come from the germline V gene. The source was PBMCs, collected 15 days after the yellow fever booster vaccination. The source is a man between 18 and 29 years old who received the YFV17D yellow fever vaccine. The chain carries TRBV4-1 and TRBJ2-4, with D maybe TRBD2 (5 bases). The CDR3 bases are TGCGCCAGCAGCCAAGGGGTGTTACGGGGTAGGAACATTCAGTACTTC. It is translated as CASSQGVLRGRNIQYF.